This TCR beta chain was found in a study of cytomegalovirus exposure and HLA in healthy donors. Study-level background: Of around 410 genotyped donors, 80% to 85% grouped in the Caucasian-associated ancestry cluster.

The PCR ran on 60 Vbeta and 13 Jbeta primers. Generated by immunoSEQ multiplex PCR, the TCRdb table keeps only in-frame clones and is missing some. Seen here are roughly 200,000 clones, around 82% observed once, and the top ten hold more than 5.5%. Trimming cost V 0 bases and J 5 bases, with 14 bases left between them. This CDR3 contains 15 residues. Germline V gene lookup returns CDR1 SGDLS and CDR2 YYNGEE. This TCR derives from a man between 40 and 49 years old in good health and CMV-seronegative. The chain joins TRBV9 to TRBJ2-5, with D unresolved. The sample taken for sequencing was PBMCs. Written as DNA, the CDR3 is TGTGCCAGCAGCGTAGCGGTCGGCTCTAGGGAGACCCAGTACTTC. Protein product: CASSVAVGSRETQYF.